The clone carrying this T cell receptor beta chain was seen a few times. The antigen is unknown. CD25-based Treg depletion was applied to purified naive CD4+ T cells. V lost 2 bases and J lost 5, with 13 bases in between. The CDR3 sequence is 14 residues long. Germline values: CDR1 SGHNT, CDR2 YYREEE (reference sequence). Semi-nested PCR with Nested Universal Primer A followed constant-region reverse priming of full-length variable regions. TCRdb re-analysed the 5' RACE reads in MiXCR, keeping a single row per CDR3 protein. Among about 50,000 distinct CDR3 sequences listed, roughly 18% were seen once. General observations from the study: Tumor memory CD4+ T cell TCR gene usage was found to cluster with blood and lymph node memory CD4+ cells and with lymph node naive CD4+ cells. Tumor Tregs overlapped most with tumor, then blood, naive CD4+ cells.

The source of this sequence is a female donor with breast cancer. This chain joins TRBV5-4 and TRBJ2-5, with TRBD2 as a possible D gene (6 bases). The sequenced sample consisted of naive CD4+ T cells sorted from blood. Subset given: naive CD4+ T cells, CD4+CD45RA+CD25-. CDR3 residues: CASSLVSGVETQYF. Here the CDR3 DNA reads TGTGCCAGCAGCTTAGTTTCGGGGGTGGAGACCCAGTACTTC.